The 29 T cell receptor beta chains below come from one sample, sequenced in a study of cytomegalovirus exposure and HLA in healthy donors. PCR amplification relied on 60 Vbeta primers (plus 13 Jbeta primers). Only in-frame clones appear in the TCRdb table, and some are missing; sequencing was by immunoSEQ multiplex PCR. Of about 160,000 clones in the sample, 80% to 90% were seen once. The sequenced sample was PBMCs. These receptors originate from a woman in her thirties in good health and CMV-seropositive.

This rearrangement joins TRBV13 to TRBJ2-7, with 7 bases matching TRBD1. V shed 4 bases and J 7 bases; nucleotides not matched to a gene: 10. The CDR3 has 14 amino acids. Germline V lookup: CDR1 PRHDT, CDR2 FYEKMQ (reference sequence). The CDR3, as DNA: TGTGCCAGCAGCTACCGACAGGGAGCGGAAGAGCAGTACTTC. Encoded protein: CASSYRQGAEEQYF.

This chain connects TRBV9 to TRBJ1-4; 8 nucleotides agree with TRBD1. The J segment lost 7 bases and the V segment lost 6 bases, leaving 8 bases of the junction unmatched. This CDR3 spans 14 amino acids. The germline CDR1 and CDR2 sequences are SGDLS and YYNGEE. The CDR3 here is CASTADREGEKLFF. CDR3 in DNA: TGTGCCAGCACAGCGGACAGGGAGGGTGAAAAACTGTTTTTT.

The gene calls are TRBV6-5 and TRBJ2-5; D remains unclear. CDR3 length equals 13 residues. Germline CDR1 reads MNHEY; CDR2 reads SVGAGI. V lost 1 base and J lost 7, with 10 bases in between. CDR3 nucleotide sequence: TGTGCCAGCAGTTACTGGCGATCGGGGACCCAGTACTTC. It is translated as CASSYWRSGTQYF.

CDR3 amino acids: CASSYPTGDGYTF. The DNA of the CDR3 is TGTGCCAGCAGTTATCCGACAGGGGATGGCTACACCTTC. The V gene is TRBV6-5, the J gene TRBJ1-2, with TRBD1 identical over 8 bases. V shed 3 bases, J shed 6 bases, and the junction held 3 bases outside the gene matches. Germline CDR1 reads MNHEY; CDR2 reads SVGAGI. CDR3 size: 13 residues.

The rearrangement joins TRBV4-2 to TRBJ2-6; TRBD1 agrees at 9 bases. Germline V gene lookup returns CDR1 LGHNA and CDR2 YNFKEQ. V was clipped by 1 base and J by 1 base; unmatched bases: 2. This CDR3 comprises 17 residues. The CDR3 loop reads CASSQATGGSGANVLTF. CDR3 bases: TGTGCCAGCAGCCAAGCGACAGGGGGATCTGGGGCCAACGTCCTGACTTTC.

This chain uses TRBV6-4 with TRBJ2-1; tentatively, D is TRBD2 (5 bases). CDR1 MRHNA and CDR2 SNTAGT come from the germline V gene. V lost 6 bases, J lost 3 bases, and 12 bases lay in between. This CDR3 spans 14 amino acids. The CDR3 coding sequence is TGTGCCAGCAGCGGGGATCTAGGCTACAATGAGCAGTTCTTC. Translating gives CASSGDLGYNEQFF.

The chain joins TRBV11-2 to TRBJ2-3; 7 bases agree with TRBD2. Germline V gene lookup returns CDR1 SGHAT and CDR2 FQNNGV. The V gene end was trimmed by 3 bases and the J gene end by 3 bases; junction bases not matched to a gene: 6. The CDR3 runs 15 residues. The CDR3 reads CASSFTGGGTDTQYF. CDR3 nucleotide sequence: TGTGCCAGCAGCTTTACGGGGGGAGGGACAGATACGCAGTATTTT.

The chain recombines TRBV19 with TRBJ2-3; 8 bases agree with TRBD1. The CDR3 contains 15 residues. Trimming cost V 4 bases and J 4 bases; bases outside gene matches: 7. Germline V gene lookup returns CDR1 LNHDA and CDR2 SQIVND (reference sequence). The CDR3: CASSTLGQGADTQYF. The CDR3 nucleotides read TGTGCCAGTAGTACCCTTGGACAGGGCGCAGATACGCAGTATTTT.

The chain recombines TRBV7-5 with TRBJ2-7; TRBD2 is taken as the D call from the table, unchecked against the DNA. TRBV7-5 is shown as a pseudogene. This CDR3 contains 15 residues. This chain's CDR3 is CARSPQGRVSYEQYF. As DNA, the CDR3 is TGTGCCAGAAGCCCCCAGGGGAGGGTCTCCTACGAGCAGTACTTC.

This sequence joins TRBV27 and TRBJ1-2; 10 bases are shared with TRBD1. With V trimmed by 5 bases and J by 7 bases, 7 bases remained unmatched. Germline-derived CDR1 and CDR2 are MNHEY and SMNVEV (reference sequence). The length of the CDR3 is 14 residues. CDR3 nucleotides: TGTGCCAGCAGTAACCGGGACAGGGGAGTTGGCTACACCTTC. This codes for CASSNRDRGVGYTF.

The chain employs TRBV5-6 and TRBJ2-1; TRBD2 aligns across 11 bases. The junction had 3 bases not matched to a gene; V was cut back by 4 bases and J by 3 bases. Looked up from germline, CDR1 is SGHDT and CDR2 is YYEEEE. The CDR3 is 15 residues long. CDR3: CASSAGTSGYNEQFF. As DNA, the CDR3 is TGTGCCAGCAGCGCCGGGACTAGCGGCTACAATGAGCAGTTCTTC.

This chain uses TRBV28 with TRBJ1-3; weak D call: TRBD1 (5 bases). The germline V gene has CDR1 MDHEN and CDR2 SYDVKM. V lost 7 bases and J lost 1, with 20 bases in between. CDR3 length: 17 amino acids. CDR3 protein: CASTTGGGVTSGNTIYF. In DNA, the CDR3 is TGTGCCAGCACCACCGGAGGAGGGGTCACTTCTGGAAACACCATATATTTT.

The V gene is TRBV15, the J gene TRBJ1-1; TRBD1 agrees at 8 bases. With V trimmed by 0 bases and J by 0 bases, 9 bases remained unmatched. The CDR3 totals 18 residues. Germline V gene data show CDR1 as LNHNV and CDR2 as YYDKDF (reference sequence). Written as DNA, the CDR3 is TGTGCCACCAGCAGAGATCTGAGACAGGGGAGGATGAACACTGAAGCTTTCTTT. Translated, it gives CATSRDLRQGRMNTEAFF.

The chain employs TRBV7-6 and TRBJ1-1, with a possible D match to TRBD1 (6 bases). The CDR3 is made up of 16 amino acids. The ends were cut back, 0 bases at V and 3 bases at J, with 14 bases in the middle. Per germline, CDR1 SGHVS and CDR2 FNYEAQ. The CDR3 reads CASSLAQGLEDTEAFF. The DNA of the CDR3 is TGTGCCAGCAGCTTAGCACAGGGTCTCGAGGACACTGAAGCTTTCTTT.

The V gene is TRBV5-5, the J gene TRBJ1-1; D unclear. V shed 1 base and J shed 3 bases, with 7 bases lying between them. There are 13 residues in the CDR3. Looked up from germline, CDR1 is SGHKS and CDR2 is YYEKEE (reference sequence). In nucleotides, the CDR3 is TGTGCCAGCAGCTTGACGGACTACACTGAAGCTTTCTTT. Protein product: CASSLTDYTEAFF.

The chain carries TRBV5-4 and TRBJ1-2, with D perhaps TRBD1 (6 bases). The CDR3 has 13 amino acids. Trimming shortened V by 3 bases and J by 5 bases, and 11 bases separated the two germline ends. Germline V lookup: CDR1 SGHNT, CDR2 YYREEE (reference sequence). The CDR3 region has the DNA TGTGCCAGCAGCTCTAAGGGGGTATATGGCTACACCTTC. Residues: CASSSKGVYGYTF.

CDR3 bases: TGTGCCAGCAGCGTAGAGAGTAAGGGGGAGCTGTTTTTT. Translation: CASSVESKGELFF. This chain connects TRBV9 to TRBJ2-2; D unclear. Germline assignment: CDR1 SGDLS and CDR2 YYNGEE. The ends were cut back, 0 bases at V and 8 bases at J, with 8 bases in the middle. The CDR3 runs 13 residues.

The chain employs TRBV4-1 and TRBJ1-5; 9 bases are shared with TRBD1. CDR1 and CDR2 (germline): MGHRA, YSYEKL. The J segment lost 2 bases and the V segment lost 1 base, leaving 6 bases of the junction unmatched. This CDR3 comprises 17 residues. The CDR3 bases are TGCGCCAGCAGCCAAGGGTTGACAGGGGGACGCAATCAGCCCCAGCATTTT. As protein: CASSQGLTGGRNQPQHF.

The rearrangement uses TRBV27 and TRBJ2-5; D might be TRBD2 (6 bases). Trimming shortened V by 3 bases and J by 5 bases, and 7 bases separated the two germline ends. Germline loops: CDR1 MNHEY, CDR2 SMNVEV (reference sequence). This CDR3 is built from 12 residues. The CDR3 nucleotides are TGTGCCAGCAGTTTGGAGGGCGAGACCCAGTACTTC. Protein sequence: CASSLEGETQYF.

This chain's CDR3 is CASSPGAHTGELFF. DNA for the CDR3: TGTGCCAGCAGCCCCGGAGCGCACACCGGGGAGCTGTTTTTT. The V and J genes are TRBV7-9 and TRBJ2-2, with D hard to call. Germline CDR1 reads SEHNR; CDR2 reads FQNEAQ (reference sequence). V was pared by 5 bases and J by 3 bases, with 10 bases between. CDR3 length: 14 amino acids. Using reference TRBV7-9 and TRBJ2-2 for the parts outside the CDR3, the full variable domain is DTGVSQNPRHKITKRGQNVTFRCDPISEHNRLYWYRQTLGQGPEFLTYFQNEAQLEKSRLLSDRFSAERPKGSFSTLEIQRTEQGDSAMYLCASSPGAHTGELFFGEGSRLTVL.

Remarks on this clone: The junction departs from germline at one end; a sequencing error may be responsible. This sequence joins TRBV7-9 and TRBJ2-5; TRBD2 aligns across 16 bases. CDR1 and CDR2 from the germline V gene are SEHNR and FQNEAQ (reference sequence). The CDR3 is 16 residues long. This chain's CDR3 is CSSSEGLAGGRKTQYF. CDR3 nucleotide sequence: TGTTCCAGCAGCGAGGGACTAGCGGGGGGGCGCAAGACCCAGTACTTC.

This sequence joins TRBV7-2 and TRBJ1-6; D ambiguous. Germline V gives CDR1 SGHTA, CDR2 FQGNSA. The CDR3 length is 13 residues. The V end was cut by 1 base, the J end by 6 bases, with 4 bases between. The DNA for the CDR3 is TGTGCCAGCAGCTTAGTCGGTAATTCACCCCTCCACTTT. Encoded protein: CASSLVGNSPLHF.

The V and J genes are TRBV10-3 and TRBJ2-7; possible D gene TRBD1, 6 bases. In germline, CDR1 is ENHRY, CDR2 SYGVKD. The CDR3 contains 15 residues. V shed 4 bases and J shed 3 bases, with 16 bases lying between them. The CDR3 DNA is TGTGCCATCAGTGGGGTGGGGGCCGCTCACTACGAGCAGTACTTC. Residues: CAISGVGAAHYEQYF.

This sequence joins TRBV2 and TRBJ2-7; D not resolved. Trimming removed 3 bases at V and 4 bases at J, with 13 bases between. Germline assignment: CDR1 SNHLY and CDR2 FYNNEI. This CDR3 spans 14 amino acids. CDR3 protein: CASSDYLWSYEQYF. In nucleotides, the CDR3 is TGTGCCAGCAGTGATTACCTATGGTCTTACGAGCAGTACTTC.

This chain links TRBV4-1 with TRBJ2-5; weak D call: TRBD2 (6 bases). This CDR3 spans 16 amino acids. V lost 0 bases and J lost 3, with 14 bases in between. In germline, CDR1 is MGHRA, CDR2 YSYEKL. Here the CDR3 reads CASSQDPTGGEETQYF. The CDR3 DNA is TGCGCCAGCAGCCAAGACCCCACTGGAGGGGAAGAGACCCAGTACTTC.

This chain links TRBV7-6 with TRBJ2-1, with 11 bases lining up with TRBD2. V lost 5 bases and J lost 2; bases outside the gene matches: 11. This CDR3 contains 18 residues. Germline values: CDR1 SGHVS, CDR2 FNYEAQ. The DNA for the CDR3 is TGTGCCAGCAGCCGACTCCCCGGTAGCGGGGGGGCCTACAATGAGCAGTTCTTC. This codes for CASSRLPGSGGAYNEQFF.

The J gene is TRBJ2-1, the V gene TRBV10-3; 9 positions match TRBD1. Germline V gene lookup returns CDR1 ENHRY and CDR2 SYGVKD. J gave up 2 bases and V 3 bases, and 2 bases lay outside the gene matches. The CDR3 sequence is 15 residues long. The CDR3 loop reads CAISERTGAYNEQFF. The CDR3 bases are TGTGCCATCAGTGAAAGGACAGGGGCCTACAATGAGCAGTTCTTC.

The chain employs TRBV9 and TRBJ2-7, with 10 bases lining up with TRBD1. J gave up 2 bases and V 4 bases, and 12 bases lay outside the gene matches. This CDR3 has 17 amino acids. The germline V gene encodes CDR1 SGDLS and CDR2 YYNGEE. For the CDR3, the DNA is TGTGCCAGCAGCCATAGTGATGCGGGACAGGGGACCTACGAGCAGTACTTC. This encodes CASSHSDAGQGTYEQYF.

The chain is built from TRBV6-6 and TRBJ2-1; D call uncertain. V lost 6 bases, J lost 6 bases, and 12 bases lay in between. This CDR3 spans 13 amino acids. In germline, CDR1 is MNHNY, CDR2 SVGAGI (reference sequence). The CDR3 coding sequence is TGTGCCAGCAGCCCCCGGCGGTCCAATGAGCAGTTCTTC. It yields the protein CASSPRRSNEQFF.